This TCR beta chain was found in a study of blood T cell repertoires in COVID-19. The overall study: The analysed material was cDNA or gDNA that came from T cells, B-cell-depleted T cells, or PBMCs.

Germline CDR1 GTSNPN, CDR2 SVGIG (reference sequence). The length of the CDR3 is 14 residues. V lost 5 bases, J lost 5 bases, and 9 bases stayed unmatched. Some clones are missing from TCRdb's copy, which holds only in-frame ones; the method was immunoSEQ multiplex PCR. Seen here are fewer than 500,000 clones, 75% to 90% observed once, and the top ten hold 1% to 1.3%. The cohort comprised adults aged roughly 18 to 90 years residing in around 25 US areas. This receptor was identified in a man aged 30 to 39 who had recovered from COVID-19. The V gene is TRBV30, the J gene TRBJ1-1, with TRBD1 matching over 9 bases. Sequencing input: PBMCs or T cells enriched from blood (not recorded which). CDR3 residues: CAWLTLTGGTEAFF. CDR3 nucleotide sequence: TGTGCCTGGCTAACATTGACAGGGGGGACTGAAGCTTTCTTT.